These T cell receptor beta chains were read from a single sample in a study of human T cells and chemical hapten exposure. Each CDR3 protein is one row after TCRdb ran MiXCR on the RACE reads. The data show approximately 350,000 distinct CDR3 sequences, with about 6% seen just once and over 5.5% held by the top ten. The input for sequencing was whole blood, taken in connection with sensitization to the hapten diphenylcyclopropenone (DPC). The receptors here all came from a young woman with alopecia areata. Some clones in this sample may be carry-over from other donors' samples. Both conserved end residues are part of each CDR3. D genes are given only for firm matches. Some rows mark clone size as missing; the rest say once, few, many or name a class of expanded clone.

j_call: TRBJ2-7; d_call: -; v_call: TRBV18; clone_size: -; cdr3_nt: TGTGCCAGCTCACCAATGGTAGGGGACGGGAACGAGCAGTACTTC; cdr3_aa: CASSPMVGDGNEQYF
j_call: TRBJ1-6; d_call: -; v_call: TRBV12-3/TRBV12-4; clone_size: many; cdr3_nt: TGTGCCAGCAGCATCACATCCCGGGGATCACCCCTCCACTTT; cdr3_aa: CASSITSRGSPLHF
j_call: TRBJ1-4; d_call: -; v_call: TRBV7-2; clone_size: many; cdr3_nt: TGTGCCAGCAGCTCGATTAACAGGGATGAAAAACTGTTTTTT; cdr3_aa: CASSSINRDEKLFF
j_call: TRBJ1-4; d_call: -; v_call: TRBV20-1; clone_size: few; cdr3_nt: TGCAGTGCTGCAATGGTTGGTGAAAAACTGTTTTTT; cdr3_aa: CSAAMVGEKLFF
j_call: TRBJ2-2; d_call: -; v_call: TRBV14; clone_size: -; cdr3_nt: TGTGCCAGCAGCCGAGAGTGGAGGCCCGGGGAGCTGTTTTTT; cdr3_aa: CASSREWRPGELFF
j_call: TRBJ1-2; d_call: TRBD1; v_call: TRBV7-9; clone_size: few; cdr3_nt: TGTGCCAGCAGCTCACAGGGGGGCCATGGCTACACCTTC; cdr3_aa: CASSSQGGHGYTF
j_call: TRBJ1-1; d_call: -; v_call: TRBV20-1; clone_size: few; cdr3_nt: TGCAGTGCTTCCGAAGGCGGGGCACAGGGTACTGAAGCTTTCTTT; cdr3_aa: CSASEGGAQGTEAFF
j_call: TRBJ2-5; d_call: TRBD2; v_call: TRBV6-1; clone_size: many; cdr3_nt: TGTGCCAGCAGTGACGGTAGCGGGACCCAAGAGACCCAGTACTTC; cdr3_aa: CASSDGSGTQETQYF
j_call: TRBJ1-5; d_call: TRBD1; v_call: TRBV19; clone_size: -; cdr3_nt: TGTGCCAGTAGTATGGTGGGACAGGGCACTCAGCCCCAGCATTTT; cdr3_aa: CASSMVGQGTQPQHF
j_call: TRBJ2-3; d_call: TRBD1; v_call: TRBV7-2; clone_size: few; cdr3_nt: TGTGCCAGCAGCTTTAATTCCGGGACAGGGCGCACAGATACGCAGTATTTT; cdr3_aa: CASSFNSGTGRTDTQYF
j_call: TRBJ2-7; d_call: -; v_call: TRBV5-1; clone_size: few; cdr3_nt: TGCGCCAGCAGCTTGAACAGCGTCTACGAGCAGTACTTC; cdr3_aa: CASSLNSVYEQYF
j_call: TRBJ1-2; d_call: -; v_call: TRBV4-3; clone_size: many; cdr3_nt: TGCGCCAGCAGCCCTGCAGGTAGACGATATGGCTACACCTTC; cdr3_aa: CASSPAGRRYGYTF
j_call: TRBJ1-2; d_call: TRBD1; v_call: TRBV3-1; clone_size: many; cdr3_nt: TGTGCCAGCACCTCGACAGGGCACTATGGCTACACCTTC; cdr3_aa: CASTSTGHYGYTF
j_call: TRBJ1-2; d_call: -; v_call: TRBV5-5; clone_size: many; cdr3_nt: TGTGCCAGCAGCTACACAGATGAGGGCCCTGGCTACACCTTC; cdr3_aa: CASSYTDEGPGYTF
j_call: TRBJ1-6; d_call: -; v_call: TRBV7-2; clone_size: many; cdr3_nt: TGTGCCAGCAGCTACCACAGGGTTGGGAGGAATTCACCCCTCCACTTT; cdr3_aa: CASSYHRVGRNSPLHF
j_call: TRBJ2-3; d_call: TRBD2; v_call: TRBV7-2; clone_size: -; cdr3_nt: TGTGCCAGCAGCTCAAGTAGCGGGGGGGCATATACGCAGTATTTT; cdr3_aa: CASSSSSGGAYTQYF
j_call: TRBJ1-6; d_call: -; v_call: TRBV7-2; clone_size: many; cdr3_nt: TGTGCCAGTGGGTGGGGTTCAAGCTCCTATAATTCACCCCTCCACTTT; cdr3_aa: CASGWGSSSYNSPLHF
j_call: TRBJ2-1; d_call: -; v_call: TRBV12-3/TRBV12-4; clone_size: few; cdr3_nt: TGTGCCAGCAGTCCAAGATTTAGGGACAATGAGCAGTTCTTC; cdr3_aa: CASSPRFRDNEQFF
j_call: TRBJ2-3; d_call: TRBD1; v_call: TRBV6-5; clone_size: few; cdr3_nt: TGTGCCAGCAGCCGGACAGGGGTACTCACAGATACGCAGTATTTT; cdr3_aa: CASSRTGVLTDTQYF
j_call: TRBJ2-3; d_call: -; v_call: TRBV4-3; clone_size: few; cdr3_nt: TGCGCCAGCAGCCAAGATTGGCGGGCCCGCACAGATACGCAGTATTTT; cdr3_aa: CASSQDWRARTDTQYF
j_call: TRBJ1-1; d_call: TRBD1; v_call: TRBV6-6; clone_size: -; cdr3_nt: TGTGCCAGCAGAATACCGGGACAGGGGGCTGAAGCTTTCTTT; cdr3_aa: CASRIPGQGAEAFF
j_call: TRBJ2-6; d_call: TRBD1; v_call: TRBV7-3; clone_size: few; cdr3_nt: TGTGCCAGCAGATCAAACGGACAGGTCGAAAAAGGAGGCAACGTCCTGACTTTC; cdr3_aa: CASRSNGQVEKGGNVLTF
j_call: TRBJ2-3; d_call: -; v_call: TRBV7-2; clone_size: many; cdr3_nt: TGTGCCAGCAGCTTGGGGGTGCCCACAGATACGCAGTATTTT; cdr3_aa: CASSLGVPTDTQYF
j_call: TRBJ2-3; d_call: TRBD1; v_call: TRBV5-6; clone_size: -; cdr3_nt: TGTGCCAGCAGCTCTGAGACAGGGGCCGCAACAGATACGCAGTATTTT; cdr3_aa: CASSSETGAATDTQYF
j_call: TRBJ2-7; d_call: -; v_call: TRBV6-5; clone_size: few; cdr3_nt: TGTGCCAGCAGTTACGATTGGGCTGGACGGGAGTACGAGCAGTACTTC; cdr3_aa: CASSYDWAGREYEQYF
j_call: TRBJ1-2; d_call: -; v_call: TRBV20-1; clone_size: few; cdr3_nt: TGCAGTGCTAGCCTCAGGCCAGCGACCTATGGCTACACCTTC; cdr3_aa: CSASLRPATYGYTF
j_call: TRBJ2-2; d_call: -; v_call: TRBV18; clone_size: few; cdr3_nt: TGTGCCAGCTCACCACGACAGTCCGTGGGCACCGGGGAGCTGTTTTTT; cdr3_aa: CASSPRQSVGTGELFF
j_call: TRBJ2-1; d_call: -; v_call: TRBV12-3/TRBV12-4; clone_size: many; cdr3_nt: TGTGCCAGCAGTTTAGGGCAGGCCAACAATGAGCAGTTCTTC; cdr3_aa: CASSLGQANNEQFF
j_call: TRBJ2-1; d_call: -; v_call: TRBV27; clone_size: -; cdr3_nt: TGTGCCAGCAGTTTGTCGACGGATTCCCCTTCCTACAATGAGCAGTTCTTC; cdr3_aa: CASSLSTDSPSYNEQFF
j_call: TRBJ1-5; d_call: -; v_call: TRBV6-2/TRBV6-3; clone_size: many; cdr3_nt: TGTGCCAGCTCACCCGCCCTTGGGGGGGCGGGCAATCAGCCCCAGCATTTT; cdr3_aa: CASSPALGGAGNQPQHF
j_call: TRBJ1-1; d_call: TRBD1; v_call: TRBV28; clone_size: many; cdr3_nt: TGTGCCAGCAGTTCTCCGACAGGGGGGACGAACACTGAAGCTTTCTTT; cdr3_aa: CASSSPTGGTNTEAFF
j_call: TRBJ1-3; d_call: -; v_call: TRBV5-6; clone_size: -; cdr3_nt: TGTGCCAGCAGCTTGGGGCCGGACTCTGGAAACACCATATATTTT; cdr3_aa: CASSLGPDSGNTIYF
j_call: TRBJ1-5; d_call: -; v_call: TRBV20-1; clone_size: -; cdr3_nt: TGCAGTGCTAGTGAATCAGGAGAGGCCAATCAGCCCCAGCATTTT; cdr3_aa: CSASESGEANQPQHF
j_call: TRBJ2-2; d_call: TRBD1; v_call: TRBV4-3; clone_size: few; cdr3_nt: TGCGCCAGCAGCCAGAAGGGACAGGCGTTCGGCACCGGGGAGCTGTTTTTT; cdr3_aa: CASSQKGQAFGTGELFF
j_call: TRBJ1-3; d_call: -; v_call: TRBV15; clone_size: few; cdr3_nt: TGTGCCACCAGCAGCCAGAGCTCTGGAAACACCATATATTTT; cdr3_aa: CATSSQSSGNTIYF
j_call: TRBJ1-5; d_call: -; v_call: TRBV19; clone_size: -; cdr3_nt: TGTGCCAGTGACGGGTCGCGACAGGAGAATAGCAATCAGCCCCAGCATTTT; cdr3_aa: CASDGSRQENSNQPQHF
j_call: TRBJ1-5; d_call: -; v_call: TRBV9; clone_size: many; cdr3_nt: TGTGCCAGCGAGGAAGGGAATCAGCCCCAGCATTTT; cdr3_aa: CASEEGNQPQHF
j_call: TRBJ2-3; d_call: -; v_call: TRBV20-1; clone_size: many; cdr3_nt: TGCAGTGCTGCGAACCCCTTTTCAGATACGCAGTATTTT; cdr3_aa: CSAANPFSDTQYF
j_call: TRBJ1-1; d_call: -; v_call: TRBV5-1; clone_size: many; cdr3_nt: TGCGCCAGCAGCTTGGAGAGGGGACGGTACGCTGAAGCTTTCTTT; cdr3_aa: CASSLERGRYAEAFF
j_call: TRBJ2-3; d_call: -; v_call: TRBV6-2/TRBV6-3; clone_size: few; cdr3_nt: TGTGCCAGCAGTTCTCTAGACACCGGCACAGATACGCAGTATTTT; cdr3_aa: CASSSLDTGTDTQYF
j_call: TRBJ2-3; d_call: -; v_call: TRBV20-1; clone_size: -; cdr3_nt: TGCAGTGCATTACAGGGTTCCATGAACACAGATACGCAGTATTTT; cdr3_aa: CSALQGSMNTDTQYF
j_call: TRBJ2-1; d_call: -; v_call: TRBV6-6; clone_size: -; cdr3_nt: TGTGCCAGTTTCGGAGGCTCCTACAATGAGCAGTTCTTC; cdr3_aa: CASFGGSYNEQFF
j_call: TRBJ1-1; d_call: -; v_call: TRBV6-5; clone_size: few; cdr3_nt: TGTGCCAGCAGATATGAGGGTCGGGCTTTCTTT; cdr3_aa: CASRYEGRAFF
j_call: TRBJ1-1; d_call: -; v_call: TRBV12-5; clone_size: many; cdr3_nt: TGTGCTAGTGGTTTCCTTACATTTTCCAGGGGAATGAACACTGAAGCTTTCTTT; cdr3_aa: CASGFLTFSRGMNTEAFF
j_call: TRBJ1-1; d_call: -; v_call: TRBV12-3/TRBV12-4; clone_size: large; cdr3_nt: TGTGCCAGCAGTTTGAGTGGGGCGGGCACTGAAGCTTTCTTT; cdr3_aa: CASSLSGAGTEAFF
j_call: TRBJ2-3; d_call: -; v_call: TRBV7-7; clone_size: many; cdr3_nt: TGTGCTAGCAGCTTAGCGGTGCGAGATACGCAGTATTTT; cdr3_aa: CASSLAVRDTQYF
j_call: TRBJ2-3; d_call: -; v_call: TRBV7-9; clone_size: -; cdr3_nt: TGTGCCAGCAGCCCCAGGGGTAGGGACACAGATACGCAGTATTTT; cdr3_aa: CASSPRGRDTDTQYF
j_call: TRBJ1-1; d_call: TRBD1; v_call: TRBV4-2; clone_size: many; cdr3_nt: TGTGCCAGCAGCCAAGAATTGACAGGGGGTGAAGCTTTCTTT; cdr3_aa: CASSQELTGGEAFF
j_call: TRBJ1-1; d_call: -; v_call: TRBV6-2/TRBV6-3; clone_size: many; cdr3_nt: TGTGCCAGCAGTTCTCATCTGAACACTGAAGCTTTCTTT; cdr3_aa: CASSSHLNTEAFF
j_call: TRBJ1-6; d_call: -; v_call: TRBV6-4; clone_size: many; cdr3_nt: TGTGCCAGCAGCCCCTTCCTGGGGCAAGATAATTCACCCCTCCACTTT; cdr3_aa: CASSPFLGQDNSPLHF